This T cell receptor (beta chain) was sequenced in a study of blood T cell repertoires in COVID-19. With 4 bases clipped from V and 8 bases from J, the junction kept 6 bases outside the gene matches. CDR3 length: 14 amino acids. The germline gives CDR1 MGHRA, CDR2 YSYEKL. The method was immunoSEQ multiplex PCR; TCRdb's version includes in-frame clones alone and lacks a portion of them. In the table there are over 150,000 clones, roughly 85% of which are singletons. A Seattle source enrolled patients during active infection and followed them longitudinally. Input material: peripheral blood. The source of this sequence is a woman aged 60-70 years with COVID-19, enrolled during active disease. This chain joins TRBV4-1 and TRBJ1-3, with 9 bases lining up with TRBD1. The CDR3 region is CASSLDRGRDTIYF. CDR3 bases: TGCGCCAGCAGCCTAGACAGGGGGAGAGACACCATATATTTT.